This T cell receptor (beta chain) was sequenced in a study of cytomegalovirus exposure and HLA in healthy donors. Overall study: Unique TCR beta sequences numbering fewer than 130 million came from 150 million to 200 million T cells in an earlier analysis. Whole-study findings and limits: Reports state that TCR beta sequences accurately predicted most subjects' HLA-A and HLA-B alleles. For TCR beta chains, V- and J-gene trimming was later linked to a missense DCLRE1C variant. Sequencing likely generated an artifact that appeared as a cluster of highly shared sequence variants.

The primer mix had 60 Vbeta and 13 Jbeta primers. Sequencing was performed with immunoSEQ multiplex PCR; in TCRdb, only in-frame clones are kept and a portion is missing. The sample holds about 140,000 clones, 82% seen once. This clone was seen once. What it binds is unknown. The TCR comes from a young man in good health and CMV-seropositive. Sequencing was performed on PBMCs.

CDR3 sequence reads: CASTGSPIWTGELFF. The CDR3 nucleotides are TGTGCCAGCACCGGGTCCCCTATTTGGACCGGGGAGCTGTTTTTT. The chain recombines TRBV2 with TRBJ2-2; unclear D gene. V was trimmed by 7 bases and J by 5 bases, leaving 17 bases between them. Germline V gene data show CDR1 as SNHLY and CDR2 as FYNNEI. This CDR3 contains 15 residues.